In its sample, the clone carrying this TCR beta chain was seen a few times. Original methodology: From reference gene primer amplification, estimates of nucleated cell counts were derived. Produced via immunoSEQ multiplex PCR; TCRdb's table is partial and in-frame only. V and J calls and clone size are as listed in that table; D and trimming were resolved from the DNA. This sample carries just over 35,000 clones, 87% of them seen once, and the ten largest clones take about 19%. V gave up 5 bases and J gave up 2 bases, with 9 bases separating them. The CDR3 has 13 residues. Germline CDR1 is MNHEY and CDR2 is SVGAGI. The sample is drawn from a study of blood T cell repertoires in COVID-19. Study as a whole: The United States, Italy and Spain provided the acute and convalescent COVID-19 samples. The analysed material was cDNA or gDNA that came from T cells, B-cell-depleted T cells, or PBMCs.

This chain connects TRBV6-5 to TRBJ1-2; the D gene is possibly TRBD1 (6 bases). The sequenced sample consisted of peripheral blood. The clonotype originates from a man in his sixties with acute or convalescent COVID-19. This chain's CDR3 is CASSRTENYGYTF. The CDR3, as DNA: TGTGCCAGCAGTCGGACAGAGAACTATGGCTACACCTTC.